The rows below give T cell receptor beta chains drawn from one sample of a study of blood T cell repertoires in COVID-19. The data were produced by immunoSEQ multiplex PCR, yet TCRdb's version contains in-frame clones alone and is incomplete. The sample contains 140,000 or so clones, around 83% of which appear only once. The sample was PBMCs or T cells enriched from blood (not recorded which). The receptor set was obtained from a man aged 50 to 60 who had recovered from COVID-19. CDR3s include the opening cysteine and the closing phenylalanine or tryptophan. A D gene is named only where the DNA matches it firmly. Expanded clones are given a class, and other clones once, few, many or no size at all.

CDR3: CASSPNRGGTEAFF
DNA: TGTGCCAGCTCACCAAACCGGGGTGGCACTGAAGCTTTCTTT
size: few
J: TRBJ1-1
D: NA
V: TRBV18

CDR3: CASSLAPVNTEAFF
DNA: TGTGCCAGCAGCTTAGCCCCAGTGAACACTGAAGCTTTCTTT
size: NA
J: TRBJ1-1
D: NA
V: TRBV7-6

CDR3: CASSQTATGEQYF
DNA: TGCGCCAGCAGCCAGACAGCAACCGGCGAGCAGTACTTC
size: NA
J: TRBJ2-7
D: NA
V: TRBV4-3

CDR3: CASSLRPWRGQVEAFF
DNA: TGTGCCAGCAGCTTAAGGCCCTGGCGGGGGCAGGTTGAAGCTTTCTTT
size: NA
J: TRBJ1-1
D: NA
V: TRBV11-3

CDR3: CASSKSGGSTDTQYF
DNA: TGTGCCAGCAGCAAAAGCGGGGGGAGCACAGATACGCAGTATTTT
size: once
J: TRBJ2-3
D: TRBD2
V: TRBV7-3

CDR3: CASSPSTRETQYF
DNA: TGCGCCAGCAGCCCCAGTACTAGGGAGACCCAGTACTTC
size: NA
J: TRBJ2-5
D: NA
V: TRBV5-1

CDR3: CASSRLSGYEQFF
DNA: TGTGCCAGCAGTCGTCTATCGGGTTATGAGCAGTTCTTC
size: NA
J: TRBJ2-1
D: NA
V: TRBV6-2/TRBV6-3

CDR3: CASSLYEKLFF
DNA: TGTGCCAGCAGCCTCTATGAAAAACTGTTTTTT
size: NA
J: TRBJ1-4
D: NA
V: TRBV7-8

CDR3: CASSPDMPSGNTIYF
DNA: TGTGCCAGCAGTCCGGACATGCCGTCTGGAAACACCATATATTTT
size: NA
J: TRBJ1-3
D: NA
V: TRBV27

CDR3: CASSVGGSSYNEQFF
DNA: TGTGCCAGCAGTGTCGGGGGTAGCTCCTACAATGAGCAGTTCTTC
size: NA
J: TRBJ2-1
D: NA
V: TRBV27

CDR3: CASSNRVEGYTF
DNA: TGTGCCAGCAGCAACAGGGTGGAAGGCTACACCTTC
size: NA
J: TRBJ1-2
D: NA
V: TRBV6-5

CDR3: CASRMTGGMNTEAFF
DNA: TGTGCCAGCAGAATGACAGGGGGTATGAACACTGAAGCTTTCTTT
size: NA
J: TRBJ1-1
D: TRBD1
V: TRBV27

CDR3: CASSYPAGTMNTEAFF
DNA: TGTGCCAGCAGTTACCCGGCCGGGACTATGAACACTGAAGCTTTCTTT
size: NA
J: TRBJ1-1
D: NA
V: TRBV6-2/TRBV6-3

CDR3: CATSARAGSWDRQNEKLFF
DNA: TGTGCCACCAGTGCCCGCGCGGGGTCCTGGGACAGGCAAAATGAAAAACTGTTTTTT
size: NA
J: TRBJ1-4
D: NA
V: TRBV21-1

CDR3: CASSSKGSGAKNIQYF
DNA: TGTGCCAGCAGCTCTAAGGGTAGCGGAGCCAAAAACATTCAGTACTTC
size: NA
J: TRBJ2-4
D: NA
V: TRBV7-9

CDR3: CASSVEARVEEKLFF
DNA: TGTGCCAGCAGCGTAGAGGCCAGGGTAGAAGAAAAACTGTTTTTT
size: NA
J: TRBJ1-4
D: NA
V: TRBV9

CDR3: CASSSGFRDEQFF
DNA: TGCGCCAGCAGCTCAGGGTTTCGGGATGAGCAGTTCTTC
size: NA
J: TRBJ2-1
D: NA
V: TRBV4-3

CDR3: CASSQARTGISYEQYF
DNA: TGCGCCAGCAGCCAGGCAAGGACAGGTATCTCCTACGAGCAGTACTTC
size: NA
J: TRBJ2-7
D: TRBD1
V: TRBV4-1

CDR3: CATRDRLRDVAFF
DNA: TGTGCCACCAGGGATAGGTTGAGGGATGTAGCTTTCTTT
size: NA
J: TRBJ1-1
D: NA
V: TRBV24-1

CDR3: CASSGDSGNQPQHF
DNA: TGTGCCAGCAGTGGGGACAGCGGAAATCAGCCCCAGCATTTT
size: NA
J: TRBJ1-5
D: TRBD1
V: TRBV2

CDR3: CASSDRQGNTEAFF
DNA: TGTGCCAGCAGTGACAGACAGGGAAACACTGAAGCTTTCTTT
size: NA
J: TRBJ1-1
D: TRBD1
V: TRBV6-1

CDR3: CASSYGGQGFSGELFF
DNA: TGTGCCAGCAGTTACGGAGGACAGGGTTTCTCCGGGGAGCTGTTTTTT
size: NA
J: TRBJ2-2
D: TRBD1
V: TRBV6-2/TRBV6-3

CDR3: CASSGQGHPNEKLFF
DNA: TGCGCCAGCAGCGGACAGGGGCACCCTAATGAAAAACTGTTTTTT
size: NA
J: TRBJ1-4
D: TRBD1
V: TRBV5-1

CDR3: CASSSLAGGSNTGELFF
DNA: TGTGCCAGCAGTTCTCTAGCGGGCGGATCGAACACCGGGGAGCTGTTTTTT
size: NA
J: TRBJ2-2
D: TRBD2
V: TRBV6-2/TRBV6-3